A selection of T cell receptor beta chains follows, all from one sample in a study of blood T cell repertoires in COVID-19. Assay: immunoSEQ multiplex PCR; the TCRdb copy retains only in-frame clones and omits some. The table shows roughly 43,000 clones, with 80% to 90% occurring only once. Sequences were obtained from peripheral blood. These receptors all come from a woman in her 70s in a cohort sampled during active COVID-19. The CDR3 runs from the conserved cysteine through the conserved F or W. A D gene is named only where the DNA matches it firmly. Clone size is stated in some rows and not others, as once, few, many or a class when expanded.

TRBV6-2/TRBV6-3	TRBJ2-2	TRBD2	-	CASSGGLAGVVGELFF	TGTGCCAGCAGTGGGGGACTAGCGGGAGTTGTCGGGGAGCTGTTTTTT
TRBV11-2	TRBJ1-1	-	-	CASSNPGGMNTEAFF	TGTGCCAGCAGCAATCCGGGGGGCATGAACACTGAAGCTTTCTTT
TRBV7-9	TRBJ2-3	-	-	CASSLSGLADTQYF	TGTGCCAGCAGCTTATCGGGGTTAGCAGATACGCAGTATTTT
TRBV6-5	TRBJ1-1	TRBD1	-	CASRRGGAGTEAFF	TGTGCCAGCAGGCGAGGGGGCGCGGGCACTGAAGCTTTCTTT
TRBV5-5	TRBJ1-1	-	-	CASSPTPRVAGAPLF	TGTGCCAGCAGCCCCACCCCACGGGTGGCAGGGGCCCCATTGTTT
TRBV10-3	TRBJ2-2	-	-	CAISESIRNTGELFF	TGTGCCATCAGTGAGTCGATCAGGAACACCGGGGAGCTGTTTTTT
TRBV19	TRBJ1-3	TRBD1	once	CASSVQGAGGNTIYF	TGTGCCAGTAGTGTCCAGGGGGCCGGCGGAAACACCATATATTTT
TRBV27	TRBJ2-3	TRBD2	once	CASSPQLAGARDTQYF	TGTGCCAGCAGTCCCCAATTAGCGGGAGCGAGAGATACGCAGTATTTT
TRBV28	TRBJ2-5	-	-	CASSTKSEEETQYF	TGTGCCAGCAGTACCAAGTCGGAGGAGGAGACCCAGTACTTC
TRBV6-2/TRBV6-3	TRBJ2-2	-	-	CASSYGPNTGELFF	TGTGCCAGCAGTTACGGGCCAAACACCGGGGAGCTGTTTTTT
TRBV5-4	TRBJ2-7	TRBD2	-	CASSLAGGAGLREQYF	TGTGCCAGCAGCCTGGCGGGGGGGGCAGGGTTAAGGGAGCAGTACTTC
TRBV27	TRBJ2-4	TRBD1	-	CASGTGALKAKNIQYF	TGTGCCAGCGGAACAGGGGCTCTAAAAGCCAAAAACATTCAGTACTTC
TRBV6-2/TRBV6-3	TRBJ2-7	-	-	CASSYTDLDEQYF	TGTGCCAGCAGTTACACTGATCTGGACGAGCAGTACTTC
TRBV11-2	TRBJ1-1	-	-	CASSLAGYTEAFF	TGTGCCAGCAGCTTAGCGGGTTACACTGAAGCTTTCTTT
TRBV10-3	TRBJ1-1	-	-	CASFPGLNTEAFF	TGTGCCAGCTTCCCGGGACTTAACACTGAAGCTTTCTTT
TRBV7-7	TRBJ2-3	TRBD2	-	CASSPGLADTDTQYF	TGTGCTAGCAGCCCCGGTCTAGCGGACACAGATACGCAGTATTTT
TRBV9	TRBJ1-4	-	-	CASSGGVNEKLFF	TGTGCCAGCAGCGGCGGGGTAAATGAAAAACTGTTTTTT